These 9 T cell receptor beta chains came from one sample sequenced in a study of regulatory T cells in long-lasting Graves disease. Relying on iRepertoire HTBI primers and Arm-PCR of CDR3 regions, the team built TCR beta libraries. Using its own MiXCR run on the multiplex PCR reads, TCRdb lists one record per CDR3 protein. Here the sample spans roughly 320,000 distinct CDR3 sequences, 16% being singletons. The time point here: newly diagnosed GD, antithyroid drugs for less than 3 months. Extracted RNA from PBMCs served as the source of the TCR library. This sample also belongs to another study, concerning T cells in Graves' hyperthyroidism and ophthalmopathy.

The sequencing here drew on peripheral blood mononuclear cells (PBMCs), taken at new diagnosis, from a patient treated with antithyroid drugs. The receptors were sampled from a man aged 35-49 years with Graves disease.

This clonotype was counted ten times or more. This chain joins TRBV7-8 and TRBJ2-3, with a possible D match to TRBD2 (6 bases). Germline-derived CDR1 and CDR2 are SGHVS and FQNEAQ. The ends were cut back, 2 bases at V and 2 bases at J, with 20 bases in the middle. The CDR3 has 18 residues. The CDR3 DNA reads TGTGCCAGCAGCTTAATATCCGTTGTACTAGCCAACACAGATACGCAGTATTTT. Its translation is CASSLISVVLANTDTQYF.

In its sample, this clonotype was seen a few times. The rearrangement links TRBV20-1 to TRBJ2-1, with 8 bases fitting TRBD2. After removal of 4 bases from V and 6 bases from J, the junction contained 8 bases not matched to a gene. The CDR3 has 14 amino acids. Germline-derived CDR1 and CDR2 are DFQATT and SNEGSKA (reference sequence). CDR3 region: CSAIRGGDLNEQFF. The DNA of the CDR3 is TGCAGTGCTATCCGGGGGGGCGACCTCAATGAGCAGTTCTTC.

This clonotype was counted many times. The chain couples TRBV7-2 to TRBJ2-2; D uncertain. V lost 3 bases, J lost 0 bases, and 5 bases lay in between. Germline V gives CDR1 SGHTA, CDR2 FQGNSA. This CDR3 comprises 14 residues. The chain's CDR3 is CASSLGSNTGELFF. CDR3 nucleotide sequence: TGTGCCAGCAGCTTGGGTTCGAACACCGGGGAGCTGTTTTTT.

The sample holds many counts of this clonotype. V is TRBV9 and J is TRBJ2-3, with TRBD1 identical over 7 bases. The CDR3 consists of 15 residues. V was pared by 0 bases and J by 4 bases, with 5 bases of the junction left unmatched. CDR1 SGDLS and CDR2 YYNGEE come from the germline V gene. CDR3 bases: TGTGCCAGCAGCGTAGTGGGACAGTCCGCAGATACGCAGTATTTT. It is translated as CASSVVGQSADTQYF.

The chain joins TRBV15 to TRBJ2-3; a weak D match, TRBD2 (7 bases). Trimming cost V 8 bases and J 0 bases, with 15 bases left between them. The germline gives CDR1 LNHNV, CDR2 YYDKDF (reference sequence). The CDR3 totals 15 residues. Here the CDR3 reads CATWRGGTSTDTQYF. The CDR3 DNA reads TGTGCCACCTGGAGGGGGGGTACTAGCACAGATACGCAGTATTTT.

V gene TRBV20-1 combines with J gene TRBJ1-2, with D possibly matching TRBD1 (6 bases). The CDR3 runs 14 residues. CDR1 and CDR2 from the germline V gene are DFQATT and SNEGSKA (reference sequence). Between the trimmed V and J ends, which lost 3 bases and 4 bases, there was a span of 15 bases. CDR3 DNA sequence: TGCAGTGCTAGTAGCCGGGACACCTCCTATGGCTACACCTTC. It encodes CSASSRDTSYGYTF.

This sequence joins TRBV6-5 and TRBJ2-7, with TRBD1 identical over 7 bases. The germline V gene encodes CDR1 MNHEY and CDR2 SVGAGI. The CDR3 sequence is 17 residues long. J gave up 0 bases and V 2 bases, and 10 bases lay outside the gene matches. CDR3 loop: CASSYGSTGDISYEQYF. The CDR3 DNA is TGTGCCAGCAGTTACGGGAGTACAGGGGATATCTCCTACGAGCAGTACTTC.

This clonotype was recorded at least ten times. V usage is TRBV6-2 or TRBV6-3 and J usage is TRBJ1-1; D is unclear. Trimming took off 1 base at V and 1 base at J, with 4 bases between the two ends. The CDR3 is made up of 13 amino acids. Germline V gene data show CDR1 as MNHEY and CDR2 as SVGEGT. CDR3 sequence (DNA): TGTGCCAGCAGTTACTTCCGGAACACTGAAGCTTTCTTT. Encoded protein: CASSYFRNTEAFF.

The table lists this clonotype with many counts. The chain combines TRBV4-1 with TRBJ2-5; 7 bases match TRBD1. The V segment lost 5 bases and the J segment 4 bases; nucleotides outside the gene matches: 4. From germline, CDR1 is MGHRA and CDR2 YSYEKL. The CDR3 is 13 amino acids. DNA of the CDR3: TGCGCCAGCAGCGCGAACAGGGGAGAGACCCAGTACTTC. Encoded protein: CASSANRGETQYF.